Included here is one TCR beta chain sequence, with context. Its specificity is not known. The data derive from a study of T cells in localized non-small cell lung cancer. Findings and limits, study-wide: The study detected a median roughly 50 of the top 100 tumor clones in adjacent lung. The study linked higher blood T cell density to longer overall survival. Uninvolved adjacent lung had the highest recorded T cell clonality, with tumor below it.

Method: immunoSEQ multiplex PCR; TCRdb's copy keeps in-frame clones and lacks some. The sample has about 2,600 clones, approximately 24% seen once; the top ten hold roughly 7.2%. The material was lung tumor tissue, obtained before any cancer treatment. The clonotype was recovered from a woman aged 35-70 years with stage I lung adenocarcinoma.

The CDR3 coding sequence is TGTGCCAGCAGCTCCGCCGGGACAGCAACGGGGGAGACCCAGTACTTC. Protein product: CASSSAGTATGETQYF. This chain uses TRBV11-3 with TRBJ2-5; 7 bases fit TRBD1. J was trimmed by 5 bases and V by 4 bases; bases with no gene match: 13. The V gene's germline CDR1 is SGHNT and CDR2 YENEEA. This CDR3 has 16 residues.